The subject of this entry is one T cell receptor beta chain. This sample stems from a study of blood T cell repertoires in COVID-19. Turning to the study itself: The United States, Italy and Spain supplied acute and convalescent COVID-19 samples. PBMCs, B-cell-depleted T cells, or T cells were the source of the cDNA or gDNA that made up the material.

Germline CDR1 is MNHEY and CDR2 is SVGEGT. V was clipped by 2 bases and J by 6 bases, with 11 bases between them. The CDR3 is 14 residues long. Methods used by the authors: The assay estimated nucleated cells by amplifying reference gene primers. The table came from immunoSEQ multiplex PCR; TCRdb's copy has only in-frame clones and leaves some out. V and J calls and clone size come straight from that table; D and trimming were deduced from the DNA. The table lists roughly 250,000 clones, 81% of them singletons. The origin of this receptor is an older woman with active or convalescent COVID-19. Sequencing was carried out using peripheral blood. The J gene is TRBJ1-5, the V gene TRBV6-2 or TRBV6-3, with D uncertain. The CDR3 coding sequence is TGTGCCAGCAGTTACGCGGGTTCCGGTCAGCCCCAGCATTTT. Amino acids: CASSYAGSGQPQHF.